The TCR beta chain described here comes from a study of T cells in Graves' hyperthyroidism and ophthalmopathy. Researchers amplified the TCR beta CDR3 regions from RNA transcripts. First-round RT-PCR with HTBI primers amplified the TCR CDR3 region. TCRdb re-called the multiplex PCR reads through MiXCR, storing one row per CDR3 protein. Seen here are some 400,000 distinct CDR3 sequences, roughly 12% observed once, and the top ten hold less than 25%. In the case of this clonotype: Its antigen is not identified.

General study findings and limits: Blood also held most thyroid clonotypes expanded beyond 0.001. A 13 V-J signature model discriminated ophthalmopathy versus stable hyperthyroidism.

This CDR3 has 15 amino acids. Germline V CDR1 and CDR2: SGHRS, YFSETQ. The ends lost 7 bases at V and 0 bases at J; junction bases unmatched: 7. This clonotype was sampled from a man aged 25 to 40 with Graves' hyperthyroidism that later progressed to Graves' ophthalmopathy. V is TRBV5-1 and J is TRBJ2-1; 7 nucleotides line up with TRBD2. Sequenced: blood. The CDR3 protein is CASAGGESSYNEQFF. In DNA, the CDR3 is TGCGCCAGCGCTGGGGGGGAGAGCTCCTACAATGAGCAGTTCTTC.